Reported below is one TCR beta chain. Its antigen has not been determined. No base quality values were provided; no much bigger clone lies one nucleotide off. Other DNA sequences of this sample code for an identical CDR3. Based on the germline V gene (reference sequence), the CDR1 and CDR2 sequences are LNHDA and SQIVND. Compared with germline, V lacks 5 bases and J lacks 4 bases; bases without a gene match: 4. Its CDR3 holds 13 amino acids, cysteine through phenylalanine. Of all the DNA, just the CDR3 is kept, 39 bases in frame from base 1. The data originate from a study of shared clonotypes between healthy human individuals (dated by TCRdb to between 2020 and 2021). Regarding the complete study: The cohort included a few men and a couple of women between 18 and 49 years of age. Different laboratories and diverse techniques were used to prepare libraries and sequence TCR repertoires, to increase sequencing depth and limit assay-specific biases. The study deeply sequenced blood TCR repertoires of 5 or 6 healthy adults to estimate repertoire size and the extent of clonotype sharing between individuals. For each donor, CD4 naive and CD4 memory were each run on three plates, CD8 naive on two plates, and CD8 memory on one plate. Per donor, leukapheresis produced somewhere between about 0.8 and 9 billion PBMCs.

Using the deep immunoSEQ assay, multiplex PCR amplified TCR CDR3 regions from genomic DNA. For each cell subset, the extracted genomic DNA was distributed evenly across all wells of several immunoSEQ 96-well plates, and each plate served as one replicate. Each replicate PCR for sorted subsets received about 200 ng genomic DNA, equal to roughly 29,000 T cell genomes. The purified libraries were quantified using a Qubit 3.0 fluorometer, sized with a Bioanalyzer 2100, and then quantified again using the KAPA Library Quantification kit. Every immunoSEQ 96-well plate was sequenced on a separate single-read 150-cycle Illumina NextSeq 550 flow cell. The study's own analysis went as follows. Because the immunoSEQ output included only junctional sequences and no quality scores, the filtering could not be the same as the filtering used for full-length reads. Sequences were annotated with PyIR, a Python wrapper for IgBLAST v1.9, and V/J genes and CDR3 were assigned using IMGT germline references. Any read was removed if the V/J assignment was weak (E-value above 1e-6), the CDR3 was missing, or the read contained stop codons, out-of-frame junctions, or ambiguous translated residues. A V3J clonotype was defined by an identical inferred V gene, J gene, and CDR3 amino acid sequence. Percentage overlap between repertoires was computed as shared unique clonotypes divided by the size of the smaller repertoire. RTK rarefaction, the Chao1 estimator, and Recon v2.1 estimates of unobserved clonotypes were used to assess repertoire richness. Generation probabilities were computed with OLGA for all TCRbeta clonotypes obtained by the gDNA method from several donors. Sourced from immuneACCESS, this table was stored by TCRdb with only in-frame sequences that have V and J called. A share of the clones is absent; for the studies checked, an unresolved V gene accounts for under half, and the remainder has no known explanation. D and trimming come from the DNA, and the V and J calls and clone size come from that table. This sample is represented by hundreds of thousands of clones; about 95% of them were singletons. The ten largest clones take up 0.095% to 0.13% of the sample.

Study-level results and caveats: Even with the large sequencing depth, rarefaction of the sorted-subset datasets indicated that sequencing was incomplete. Naive subsets generally had larger estimated clonotype richness than memory subsets did. Compared with non-shared clonotypes, the clonotypes found in all four sorted-subset donors had higher generation probabilities. Pairwise subsampling indicated that sequencing depth was expected to affect the degree of clonotype sharing among donors. Sampling was restricted to blood, and TCR repertoires in tissue are likely to differ from TCR repertoires in blood. About 5% of naive CD4, 3.5% of naive CD8, 2.3% of memory CD4, and 0.4% of memory CD8 clonotypes were shared across a few donors. Because the study included a small number of donors, the genetic and exposure-history diversity represented was limited.

For the CD8 naive samples, CD45RO-negative cells were positively selected for CCR7, yielding a CD45RA+CCR7+ population from which TemRA cells were excluded. Healthy HIV-negative adults with no recently reported acute infections or vaccinations were included as donors. Every donor was a Caucasian adult living in Nashville, Tennessee, USA. Blood was collected by leukapheresis, and PBMCs were isolated by Ficoll-Histopaque density gradient centrifugation and then cryopreserved in liquid nitrogen vapor phase. Analytical flow cytometry was used to check the purity and quantity of every magnetically sorted T cell population. From each sorted fraction, genomic DNA was isolated and quantified by UV absorbance on a Nanodrop 2000c.

The sample comprised naive CD8+ T cells sorted from blood. The sample's cell subset or site label, decoded: CD45RA+CCR7+. This chain is built from TRBV19 and TRBJ2-7, and 8 junction bases match TRBD2. The origin of this receptor is a young woman in good health. This receptor has the CDR3 CASSFGLAYEQYF. The nucleotide sequence reads as follows: TGTGCCAGTAGTTTCGGACTAGCTTACGAGCAGTACTTC.